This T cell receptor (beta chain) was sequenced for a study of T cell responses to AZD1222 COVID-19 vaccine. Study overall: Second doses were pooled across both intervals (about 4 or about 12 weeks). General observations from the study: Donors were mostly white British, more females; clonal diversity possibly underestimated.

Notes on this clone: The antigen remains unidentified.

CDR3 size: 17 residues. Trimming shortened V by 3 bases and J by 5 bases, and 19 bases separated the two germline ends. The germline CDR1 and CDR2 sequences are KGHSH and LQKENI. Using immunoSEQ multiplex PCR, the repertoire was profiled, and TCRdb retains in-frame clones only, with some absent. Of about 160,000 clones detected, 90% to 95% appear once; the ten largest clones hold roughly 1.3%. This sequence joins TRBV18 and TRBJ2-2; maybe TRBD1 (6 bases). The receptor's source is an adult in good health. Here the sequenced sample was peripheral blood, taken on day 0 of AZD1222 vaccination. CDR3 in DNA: TGTGCCAGCTCACCTTTGGACAGCCTCCAGGGAACCGGGGAGCTGTTTTTT. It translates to CASSPLDSLQGTGELFF.